The 27 T cell receptor beta chains listed next were all sequenced from one sample in a study of T cells after yellow fever vaccination. TCRdb itself ran the 5' RACE reads through MiXCR, one entry per CDR3 protein. Of 600,000 to 750,000 distinct CDR3 sequences detected, 10% to 15% appear once; the ten largest clones hold around 14%. Here the sequenced sample was PBMCs, taken on the day of the yellow fever booster vaccination. The receptor set was obtained from a man aged 25 to 40 who received the YFV17D yellow fever vaccine.

This clonotype appeared many times. The chain recombines TRBV10-1 with TRBJ1-1, with a tentative D call TRBD1 (5 bases). The CDR3 covers 12 residues. V gave up 4 bases and J gave up 3 bases, with 6 bases separating them. CDR1 and CDR2 from the germline V gene are WNHNN and SYGVQD (reference sequence). The CDR3 DNA follows: TGCGCCAGCAGTGGGGACTACACTGAAGCTTTCTTT. Its protein product is CASSGDYTEAFF.

This clonotype was observed a handful of times. The CDR3 DNA sequence: TGCAGTGCTAGAAGACAACAGGGTTCCTATAATTCACCCCTCCACTTT. Protein sequence: CSARRQQGSYNSPLHF. The chain employs TRBV20-1 and TRBJ1-6; tentatively, D is TRBD1 (6 bases). CDR1 is DFQATT and CDR2 is SNEGSKA in the germline V gene (reference sequence). The V gene lost 2 bases and the J gene lost 1 base, with 12 bases spanning the gap. This CDR3 contains 16 residues.

This clonotype was found a few times. The chain combines TRBV20-1 with TRBJ1-2; the D is unclear. Germline V lookup: CDR1 DFQATT, CDR2 SNEGSKA (reference sequence). Trimming took off 6 bases at V and 0 bases at J, with 11 bases between the two ends. The CDR3 length is 13 residues. CDR3 in amino acids: CSAVGGANYGYTF. For the CDR3, the DNA is TGCAGTGCCGTCGGCGGTGCTAACTATGGCTACACCTTC.

The chain recombines TRBV11-2 with TRBJ2-1; a possible D gene is TRBD1 (5 bases). In germline, CDR1 is SGHAT, CDR2 FQNNGV. V was trimmed by 0 bases and J by 6 bases, leaving 9 bases between them. The CDR3 is 14 amino acids. The CDR3 DNA reads TGTGCCAGCAGCTTAGAACGACAGCTCAATGAGCAGTTCTTC. As protein: CASSLERQLNEQFF.

CDR3 region: CASSIGHRDTQYF. The CDR3 DNA is TGTGCCAGCAGCATCGGCCACCGGGATACGCAGTATTTT. V usage is TRBV7-9 and J usage is TRBJ2-3; D unclear. Trimming removed 5 bases at V and 6 bases at J, with 12 bases between. Germline V gene data show CDR1 as SEHNR and CDR2 as FQNEAQ (reference sequence). The CDR3 totals 13 residues.

This clonotype was detected a few times. The chain couples TRBV7-9 to TRBJ2-1; 12 bases are a match to TRBD2. This CDR3 is built from 15 residues. V lost 6 bases and J lost 5; bases outside the gene matches: 5. Germline loops: CDR1 SEHNR, CDR2 FQNEAQ (reference sequence). The CDR3 coding sequence is TGTGCCAGCAGATGGACTAGCGGGAATAACAATGAGCAGTTCTTC. Translated, it gives CASRWTSGNNNEQFF.

This chain connects TRBV30 to TRBJ1-5, with D unclear. CDR3 length equals 13 residues. V was shortened by 3 bases and J by 4 bases, with 10 bases between the two germline ends. Germline values: CDR1 GTSNPN, CDR2 SVGIG (reference sequence). The CDR3 is CAWSLLFNQPQHF. The CDR3 DNA sequence: TGTGCCTGGAGCCTCCTCTTTAATCAGCCCCAGCATTTT.

This clonotype turned up a few times. This chain connects TRBV27 to TRBJ2-1; D call uncertain. The CDR3 extends over 17 amino acids. Germline V gives CDR1 MNHEY, CDR2 SMNVEV (reference sequence). The V end was cut by 0 bases, the J end by 0 bases, with 12 bases between. CDR3 DNA sequence: TGTGCCAGCAGTTTATCGCGCACCGCCAGCTCCTACAATGAGCAGTTCTTC. Its translation is CASSLSRTASSYNEQFF.

V usage is TRBV5-1 and J usage is TRBJ2-3, with a possible D match to TRBD2 (5 bases). Germline V gene sequence: CDR1 SGHRS, CDR2 YFSETQ. The CDR3 loop spans 14 amino acids. Trimming pared 0 bases from V and 7 bases from J, leaving 12 bases between. CDR3 residues: CASSLAAVGYTQYF. CDR3 coding DNA: TGCGCCAGCAGCTTGGCAGCGGTGGGGTATACGCAGTATTTT.

This clonotype was recorded a few times. The chain is built from TRBV28 and TRBJ1-5, with no clear D. Germline CDR1 is MDHEN and CDR2 is SYDVKM. The CDR3 totals 13 residues. Trimming left V 1 base short and J 9 bases short, with 10 bases between. CDR3 sequence: CASSLSLARPQHF. DNA for the CDR3: TGTGCCAGCAGTTTATCTCTGGCGCGGCCCCAGCATTTT.

This chain links TRBV5-5 with TRBJ2-2, with 10 positions matching TRBD2. Trimming took 3 bases from V and 2 from J; bases not matched to a gene: 4. The V gene's germline CDR1 is SGHKS and CDR2 YYEKEE (reference sequence). This CDR3 contains 16 residues. The CDR3 loop reads CASSSGLAVNTGELFF. The CDR3 nucleotides read TGTGCCAGCAGCTCTGGACTAGCGGTTAACACCGGGGAGCTGTTTTTT.

This clonotype was seen a few times. One end of the junction is discordant with germline, which a read error may explain. The V and J genes are TRBV20-1 and TRBJ2-3; tentatively, D is TRBD1 (5 bases). There are 16 residues in the CDR3. In germline, CDR1 is DFQATT, CDR2 SNEGSKA (reference sequence). CDR3 amino acids: CCAVRPTEFKSDTQYF. The CDR3 coding sequence is TGCTGTGCTGTTCGCCCGACAGAGTTTAAATCGGATACGCAGTATTTT.

The rearrangement uses TRBV12-3 or TRBV12-4 and TRBJ2-1, with TRBD1 matching 8 bases. V was pared by 4 bases and J by 9 bases, with 11 bases of the junction left unmatched. This CDR3 is 15 amino acids long. CDR3 loop: CASSWGTGRFGEQFF. The CDR3 DNA reads as TGTGCCAGCAGTTGGGGGACAGGACGCTTCGGTGAGCAGTTCTTC.

This clonotype showed up just a few times. The rearrangement links TRBV2 to TRBJ2-1, with 8 bases aligning to TRBD2. Germline V gene sequence: CDR1 SNHLY, CDR2 FYNNEI. Germline trimming cut 5 bases from V and 6 bases from J; bases unmatched to any gene: 15. This CDR3 comprises 17 residues. The DNA for the CDR3 is TGTGCCAGCAGTCTGACTAAGAGCGGGAGCTTAGCCAATGAGCAGTTCTTC. Residues: CASSLTKSGSLANEQFF.

J is TRBJ1-4 and V is TRBV25-1; 7 bases line up with TRBD1. Trimming at V came to 5 bases and at J to 8 bases, leaving 11 bases not matched to a gene. Germline CDR1 and CDR2: MGHDK and SYGVNS. CDR3 size: 15 residues. CDR3 region: CASSPSGDRGEKLFF. For the CDR3, the DNA is TGTGCCAGCAGTCCCTCGGGGGACAGAGGCGAAAAACTGTTTTTT. Full variable domain (outside the CDR3, taken from reference TRBV25-1 and TRBJ1-4): EADIYQTPRYLVIGTGKKITLECSQTMGHDKMYWYQQDPGMELHLIHYSYGVNSTEKGDLSSESTVSRIRTEHFPLTLESARPSHTSQYLCASSPSGDRGEKLFFGSGTQLSVL.

V and J are TRBV29-1 and TRBJ1-2; no definite D call. Germline V gene lookup returns CDR1 SQVTM and CDR2 ANQGSEA. V lost 4 bases to trimming and J lost 2 bases, with 8 bases between them. This CDR3 is 12 amino acids long. The CDR3 DNA sequence: TGCAGCGTTGGTGGCAGCAACTATGGCTACACCTTC. This codes for CSVGGSNYGYTF.

J is TRBJ2-7 and V is TRBV10-2; 9 bases line up with TRBD2. With 2 bases clipped from V and 1 base from J, the junction kept 9 bases outside the gene matches. The CDR3 contains 17 residues. Germline CDR1 reads WSHSY; CDR2 reads SAAADI. CDR3 loop: CASSEPYVAGVSYEQYF. CDR3 sequence (DNA): TGCGCCAGCAGTGAGCCCTATGTAGCGGGAGTGTCCTACGAGCAGTACTTC.

The CDR3: CASSYVSGNGFRGANVLTF. In DNA, the CDR3 is TGTGCCAGCAGTTACGTTTCGGGGAACGGTTTTCGTGGGGCCAACGTCCTGACTTTC. The chain carries TRBV6-5 and TRBJ2-6; the D gene is possibly TRBD2 (5 bases). With 2 bases removed from V and 3 bases from J, the gap between germline ends came to 20 bases. From germline, CDR1 is MNHEY and CDR2 SVGAGI. The CDR3 has 19 amino acids.

This clonotype was found a few times. This chain links TRBV4-2 with TRBJ2-1; D may be TRBD2 (6 bases). This CDR3 has 14 residues. Germline-derived CDR1 and CDR2 are LGHNA and YNFKEQ. V gave up 2 bases and J gave up 5 bases, with 10 bases separating them. In nucleotides, the CDR3 is TGTGCCAGCAGCCAAACTGGACTAAACAATGAGCAGTTCTTC. This sequence encodes CASSQTGLNNEQFF.

This clonotype was recorded a few times. The chain employs TRBV7-8 and TRBJ2-5, with TRBD2 matching over 12 bases. V trimming: 4 bases; J trimming: 0 bases; junction bases outside the gene matches: 12. The CDR3 consists of 19 residues. CDR1 is SGHVS and CDR2 is FQNEAQ in the germline V gene. CDR3 sequence reads: CASSYFTGLAGGNQETQYF. The CDR3 coding sequence is TGTGCCAGCAGCTATTTCACTGGGCTAGCGGGAGGGAACCAAGAGACCCAGTACTTC. The full variable domain, completed using reference TRBV7-8 and TRBJ2-5, is GAGVSQSPRYKVAKRGQDVALRCDPISGHVSLFWYQQALGQGPEFLTYFQNEAQLDKSGLPSDRFFAERPEGSVSTLKIQRTQQEDSAVYLCASSYFTGLAGGNQETQYFGPGTRLLVL.

The chain uses TRBV20-1 and TRBJ2-7, with D maybe TRBD2 (5 bases). V gave up 0 bases and J gave up 0 bases, with 9 bases separating them. The CDR3 runs 14 residues. The germline CDR1 and CDR2 sequences are DFQATT and SNEGSKA (reference sequence). The CDR3 DNA follows: TGCAGTGCTAGAGACCCAGCGGCCTCCTACGAGCAGTACTTC. Amino acid sequence: CSARDPAASYEQYF.

The sample holds a few counts of this clonotype. The chain uses TRBV2 and TRBJ2-2; 7 bases are shared with TRBD2. The ends lost 0 bases at V and 7 bases at J; junction bases unmatched: 14. Germline CDR1 SNHLY, CDR2 FYNNEI. This CDR3 is built from 18 residues. CDR3 protein: CASSEARGGGPFIGELFF. The CDR3 bases are TGTGCCAGCAGTGAAGCGCGTGGGGGAGGGCCTTTCATCGGGGAGCTGTTTTTT.

This clonotype was seen a few times. The V and J genes are TRBV6-2 or TRBV6-3 and TRBJ2-3; D unclear. Trimming shortened V by 2 bases and J by 4 bases, and 7 bases separated the two germline ends. Germline-derived CDR1 and CDR2 are MNHEY and SVGEGT. The CDR3 runs to 13 residues. The CDR3: CASSYRGADTQYF. The CDR3 DNA reads TGTGCCAGCAGTTACAGAGGAGCAGATACGCAGTATTTT.

V is TRBV20-1 and J is TRBJ2-7; D is unresolved. CDR1 is DFQATT, CDR2 SNEGSKA, per germline (reference sequence). This CDR3 spans 12 amino acids. Trimming took 8 bases from V and 6 from J, leaving 17 bases between them. The CDR3 sequence: CSSAQRLSEQYF. The CDR3 coding sequence is TGCAGTTCCGCCCAGCGTCTTTCCGAGCAGTACTTC.

The chain links TRBV7-3 to TRBJ1-3; D is uncertain. Per germline, CDR1 SGHTA and CDR2 FQGTGA. The CDR3 totals 13 residues. Between the trimmed V and J ends, which lost 4 bases and 4 bases, there was a span of 8 bases. CDR3 sequence: CASSSESGNTIYF. CDR3 coding DNA: TGTGCCAGCAGCTCAGAATCGGGAAACACCATATATTTT.

This clonotype came up a few times. V gene TRBV30 combines with J gene TRBJ1-1; no firm D call. CDR1 and CDR2 (germline): GTSNPN, SVGIG (reference sequence). The V end lost 1 base, the J end lost 2 bases, and 11 bases lay between the germline ends. The CDR3 contains 14 residues. As DNA, the CDR3 is TGTGCCTGGAGTGATCTTCCACTAAACACTGAAGCTTTCTTT. This encodes CAWSDLPLNTEAFF.

J is TRBJ2-7 and V is TRBV25-1; 8 nucleotides align to TRBD2. The germline V gene encodes CDR1 MGHDK and CDR2 SYGVNS. The CDR3 contains 14 residues. V lost 6 bases, J lost 7 bases, and 11 bases stayed unmatched. The CDR3 reads CASRDSGTGKEQYF. The CDR3 region has the DNA TGTGCCAGCAGGGATAGCGGGACCGGTAAAGAGCAGTACTTC.